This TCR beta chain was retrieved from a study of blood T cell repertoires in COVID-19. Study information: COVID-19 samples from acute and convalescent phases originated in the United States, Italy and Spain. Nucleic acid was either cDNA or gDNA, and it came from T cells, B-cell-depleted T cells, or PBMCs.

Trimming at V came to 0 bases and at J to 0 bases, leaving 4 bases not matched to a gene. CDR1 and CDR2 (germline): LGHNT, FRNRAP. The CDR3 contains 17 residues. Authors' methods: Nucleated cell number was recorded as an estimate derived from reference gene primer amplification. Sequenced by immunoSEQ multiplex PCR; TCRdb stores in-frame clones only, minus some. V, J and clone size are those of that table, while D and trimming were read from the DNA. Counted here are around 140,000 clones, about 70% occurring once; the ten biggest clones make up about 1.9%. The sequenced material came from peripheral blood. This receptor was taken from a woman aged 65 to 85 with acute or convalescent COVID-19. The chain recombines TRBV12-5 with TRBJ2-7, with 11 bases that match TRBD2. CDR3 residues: CASGLVRTSGPSYEQYF. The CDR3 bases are TGTGCTAGTGGTTTGGTGCGGACTAGCGGGCCCTCCTACGAGCAGTACTTC.